This note documents a single TCR beta chain sequence. This specimen comes from a study of blood T cell repertoires in COVID-19. Study summary: Both acute and convalescent COVID-19 samples were obtained from the United States, Italy and Spain.

Original processing notes: Amplification with reference gene primers provided the estimates of nucleated cell counts. Clones were sequenced by immunoSEQ multiplex PCR, and TCRdb holds only the in-frame ones, with some missing. The V and J calls and clone size were taken over from that table, and D and trimming were inferred from the DNA. The table includes around 470,000 clones, less than 95% detected once. Germline CDR1 ENHRY, CDR2 SYGVKD. Trimming removed 4 bases at V and 0 bases at J, with 10 bases between. There are 14 residues in the CDR3. The receptor was derived from a man between 18 and 35 years old who had recovered from COVID-19. The chain uses TRBV10-3 and TRBJ2-7, with unresolved D. The sample comprised PBMCs or T cells enriched from blood (not recorded which). CDR3 DNA sequence: TGTGCCATCAGTGCCGTGGGCCCCTCCTACGAGCAGTACTTC. This sequence encodes CAISAVGPSYEQYF.